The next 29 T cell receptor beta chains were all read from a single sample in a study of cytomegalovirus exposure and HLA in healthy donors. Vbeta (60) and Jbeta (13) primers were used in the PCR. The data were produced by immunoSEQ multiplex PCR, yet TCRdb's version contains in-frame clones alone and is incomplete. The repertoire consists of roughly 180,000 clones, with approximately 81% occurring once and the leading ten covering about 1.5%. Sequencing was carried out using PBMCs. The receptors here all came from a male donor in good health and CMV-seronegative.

In DNA, the CDR3 is TGTGCCTGGAGAAACACCGGACTAGCGGGAGACGAGCAGTACTTC. Its protein product is CAWRNTGLAGDEQYF. The genes are TRBV30 and TRBJ2-7; the match to TRBD2 covers 13 bases. V was pared by 3 bases and J by 5 bases, with 7 bases of the junction left unmatched. The CDR3 covers 15 residues. Germline V CDR1 and CDR2: GTSNPN, SVGIG (reference sequence).

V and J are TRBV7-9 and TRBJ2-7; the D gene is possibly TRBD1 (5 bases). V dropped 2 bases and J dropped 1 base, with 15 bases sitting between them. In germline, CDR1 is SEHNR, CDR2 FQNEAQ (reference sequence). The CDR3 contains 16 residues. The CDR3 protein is CASSLPGQGRSYEQYF. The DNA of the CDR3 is TGTGCCAGCAGCTTACCCGGGCAGGGAAGATCCTACGAGCAGTACTTC. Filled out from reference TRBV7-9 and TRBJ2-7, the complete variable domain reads DTGVSQNPRHKITKRGQNVTFRCDPISEHNRLYWYRQTLGQGPEFLTYFQNEAQLEKSRLLSDRFSAERPKGSFSTLEIQRTEQGDSAMYLCASSLPGQGRSYEQYFGPGTRLTVT.

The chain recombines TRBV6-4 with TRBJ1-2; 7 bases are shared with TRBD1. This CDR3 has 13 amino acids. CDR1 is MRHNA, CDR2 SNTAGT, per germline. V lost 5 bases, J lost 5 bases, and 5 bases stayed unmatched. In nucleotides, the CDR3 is TGTGCCAGCAGTCGACAGGGACGGTATGGCTACACCTTC. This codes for CASSRQGRYGYTF.

In DNA form, the CDR3 reads TGTGCCAGCAGCGTGCTCCCCTCCTCAGTCGACGAGCAGTACTTC. Amino acids: CASSVLPSSVDEQYF. The chain joins TRBV9 to TRBJ2-7; D is unresolved. This CDR3 is built from 15 residues. Between the trimmed V and J ends, which lost 2 bases and 5 bases, there was a span of 17 bases. Germline V gene sequence: CDR1 SGDLS, CDR2 YYNGEE.

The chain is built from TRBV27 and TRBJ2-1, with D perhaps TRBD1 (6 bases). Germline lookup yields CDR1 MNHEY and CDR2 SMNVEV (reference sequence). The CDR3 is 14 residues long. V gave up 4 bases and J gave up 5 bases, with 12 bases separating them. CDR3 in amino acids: CASSYGQTNNEQFF. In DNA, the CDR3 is TGTGCCAGCAGTTATGGACAGACCAACAATGAGCAGTTCTTC.

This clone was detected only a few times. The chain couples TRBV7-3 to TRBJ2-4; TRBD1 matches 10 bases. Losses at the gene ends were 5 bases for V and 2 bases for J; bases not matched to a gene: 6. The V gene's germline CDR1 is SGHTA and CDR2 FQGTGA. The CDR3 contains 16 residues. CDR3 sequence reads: CASSQGQGLTKNIQYF. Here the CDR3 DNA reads TGTGCCAGCAGCCAGGGACAGGGGTTGACCAAAAACATTCAGTACTTC. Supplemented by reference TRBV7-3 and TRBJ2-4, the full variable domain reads GAGVSQTPSNKVTEKGKYVELRCDPISGHTALYWYRQSLGQGPEFLIYFQGTGAADDSGLPNDRFFAVRPEGSVSTLKIQRTERGDSAVYLCASSQGQGLTKNIQYFGAGTRLSVL.

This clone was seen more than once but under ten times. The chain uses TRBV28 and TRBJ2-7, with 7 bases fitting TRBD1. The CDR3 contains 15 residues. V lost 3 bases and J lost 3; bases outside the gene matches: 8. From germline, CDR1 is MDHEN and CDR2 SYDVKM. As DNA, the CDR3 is TGTGCCAGCAGTTTTAGGGGGACAGCTAACTACGAGCAGTACTTC. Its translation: CASSFRGTANYEQYF.

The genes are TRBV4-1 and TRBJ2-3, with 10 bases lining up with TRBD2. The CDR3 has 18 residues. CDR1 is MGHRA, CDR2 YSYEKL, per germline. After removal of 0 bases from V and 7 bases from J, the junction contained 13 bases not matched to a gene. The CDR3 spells CASSQDPTFTSGDNTQYF. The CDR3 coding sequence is TGCGCCAGCAGCCAAGACCCCACCTTCACTAGCGGGGATAATACGCAGTATTTT.

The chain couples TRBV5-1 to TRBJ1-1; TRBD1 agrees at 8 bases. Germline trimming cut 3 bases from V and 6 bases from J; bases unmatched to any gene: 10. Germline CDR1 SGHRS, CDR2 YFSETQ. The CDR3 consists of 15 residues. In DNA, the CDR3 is TGCGCCAGCAGCTCCTACGGACAGGGTGTCCCTGAAGCTTTCTTT. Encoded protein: CASSSYGQGVPEAFF.

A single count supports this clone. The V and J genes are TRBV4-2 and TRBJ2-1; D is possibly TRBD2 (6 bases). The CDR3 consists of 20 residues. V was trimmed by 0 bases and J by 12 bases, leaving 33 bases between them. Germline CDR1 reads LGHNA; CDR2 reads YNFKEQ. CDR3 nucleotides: TGTGCCAGCAGCCAAGACTTCGGGGGAAGACTAGTTGGAGCTGTTAGGGCGCAGTTCTTC. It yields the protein CASSQDFGGRLVGAVRAQFF.

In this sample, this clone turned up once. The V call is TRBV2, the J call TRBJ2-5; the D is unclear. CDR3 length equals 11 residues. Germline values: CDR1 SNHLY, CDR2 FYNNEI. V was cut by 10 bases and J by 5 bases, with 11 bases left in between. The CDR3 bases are TGTGCCACCATCTCGAGGGAGACCCAGTACTTC. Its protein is CATISRETQYF.

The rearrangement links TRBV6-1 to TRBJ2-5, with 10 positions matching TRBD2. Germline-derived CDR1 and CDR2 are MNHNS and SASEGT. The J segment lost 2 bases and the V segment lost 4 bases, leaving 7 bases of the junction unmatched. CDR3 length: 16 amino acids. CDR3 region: CASSALSGGLQETQYF. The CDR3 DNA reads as TGTGCCAGCAGTGCCCTTAGCGGGGGGCTTCAAGAGACCCAGTACTTC.

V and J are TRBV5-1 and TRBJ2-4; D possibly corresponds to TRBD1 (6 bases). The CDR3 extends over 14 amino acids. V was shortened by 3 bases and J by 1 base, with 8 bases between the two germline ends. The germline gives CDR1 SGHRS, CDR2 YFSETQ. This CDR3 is CASSSGEAKNIQYF. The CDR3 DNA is TGCGCCAGCAGCTCAGGGGAGGCCAAAAACATTCAGTACTTC.

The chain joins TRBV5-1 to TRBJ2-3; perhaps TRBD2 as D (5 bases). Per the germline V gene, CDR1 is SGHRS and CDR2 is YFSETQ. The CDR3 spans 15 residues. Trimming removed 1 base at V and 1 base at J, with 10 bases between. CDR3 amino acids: CASSLSSKRTDTQYF. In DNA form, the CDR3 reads TGCGCCAGCAGCTTGTCTAGCAAGCGCACAGATACGCAGTATTTT.

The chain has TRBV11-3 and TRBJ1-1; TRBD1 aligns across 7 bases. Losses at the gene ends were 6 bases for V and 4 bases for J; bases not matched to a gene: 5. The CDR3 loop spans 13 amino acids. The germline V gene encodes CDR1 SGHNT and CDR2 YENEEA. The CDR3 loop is CASRPQGRTEAFF. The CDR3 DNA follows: TGTGCCAGCAGACCACAGGGGCGCACTGAAGCTTTCTTT.

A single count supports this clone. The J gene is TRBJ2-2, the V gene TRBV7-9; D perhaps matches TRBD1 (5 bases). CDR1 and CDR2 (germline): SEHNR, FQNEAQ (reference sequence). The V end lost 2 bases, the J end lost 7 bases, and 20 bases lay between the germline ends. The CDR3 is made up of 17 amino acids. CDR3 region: CASSLQGNPSFGGELFF. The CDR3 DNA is TGTGCCAGCAGCTTACAGGGAAACCCGAGCTTTGGCGGGGAGCTGTTTTTT.

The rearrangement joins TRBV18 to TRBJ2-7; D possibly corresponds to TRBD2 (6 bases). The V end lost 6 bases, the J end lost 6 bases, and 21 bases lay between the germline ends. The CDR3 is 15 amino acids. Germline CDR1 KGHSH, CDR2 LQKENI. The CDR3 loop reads CASSFTSLSGLEQYF. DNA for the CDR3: TGTGCCAGCTCCTTTACAAGCCTAAGCGGGCTCGAGCAGTACTTC.

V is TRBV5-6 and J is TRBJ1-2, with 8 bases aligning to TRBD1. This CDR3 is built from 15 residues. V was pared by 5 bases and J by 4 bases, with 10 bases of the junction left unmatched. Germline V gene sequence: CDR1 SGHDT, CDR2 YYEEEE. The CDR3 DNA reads TGTGCCAGCAGTTTGAATAACAGGGGGGGCTATGGCTACACCTTC. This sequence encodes CASSLNNRGGYGYTF.

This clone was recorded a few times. This chain's CDR3 is CASSKSPESYNEQFF. CDR3 in DNA: TGCGCCAGCAGTAAGTCGCCAGAAAGTTACAATGAGCAGTTCTTC. V gene TRBV5-1 combines with J gene TRBJ2-1; D is uncertain. V was clipped by 5 bases and J by 4 bases, with 16 bases between them. This CDR3 is 15 amino acids long. CDR1 is SGHRS and CDR2 is YFSETQ in the germline V gene.

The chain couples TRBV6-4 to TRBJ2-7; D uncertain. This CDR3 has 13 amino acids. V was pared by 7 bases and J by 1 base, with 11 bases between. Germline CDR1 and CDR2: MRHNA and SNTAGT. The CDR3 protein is CASITAVSYEQYF. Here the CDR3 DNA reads TGTGCCAGCATTACGGCGGTATCCTACGAGCAGTACTTC.

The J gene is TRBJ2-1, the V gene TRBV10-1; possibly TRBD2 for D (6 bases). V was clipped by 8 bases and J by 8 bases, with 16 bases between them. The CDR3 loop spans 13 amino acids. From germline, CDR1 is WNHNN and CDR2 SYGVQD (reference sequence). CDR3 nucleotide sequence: TGCGCCAGCGTCATGACTAGGTCCCATGAGCAGTTCTTC. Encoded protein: CASVMTRSHEQFF.

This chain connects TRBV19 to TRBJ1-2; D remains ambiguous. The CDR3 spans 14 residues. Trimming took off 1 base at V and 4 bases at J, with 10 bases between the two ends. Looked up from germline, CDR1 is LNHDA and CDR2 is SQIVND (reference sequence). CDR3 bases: TGTGCCAGTAGTATAGTCATCGGTACCTATGGCTACACCTTC. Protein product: CASSIVIGTYGYTF.

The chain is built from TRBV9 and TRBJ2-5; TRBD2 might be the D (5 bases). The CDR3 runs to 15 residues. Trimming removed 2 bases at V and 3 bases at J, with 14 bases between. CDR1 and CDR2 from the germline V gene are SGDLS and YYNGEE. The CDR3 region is CASSVRGAVEETQYF. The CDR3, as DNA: TGTGCCAGCAGCGTGAGAGGAGCGGTAGAAGAGACCCAGTACTTC.

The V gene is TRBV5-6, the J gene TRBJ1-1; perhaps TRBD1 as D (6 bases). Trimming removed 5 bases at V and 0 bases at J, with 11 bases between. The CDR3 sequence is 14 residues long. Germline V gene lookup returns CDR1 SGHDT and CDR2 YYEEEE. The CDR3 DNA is TGTGCCAGCAGGACCGACAGGTTGAACACTGAAGCTTTCTTT. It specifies CASRTDRLNTEAFF. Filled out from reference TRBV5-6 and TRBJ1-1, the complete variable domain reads DAGVTQSPTHLIKTRGQQVTLRCSPKSGHDTVSWYQQALGQGPQFIFQYYEEEERQRGNFPDRFSGHQFPNYSSELNVNALLLGDSALYLCASRTDRLNTEAFFGQGTRLTVV.

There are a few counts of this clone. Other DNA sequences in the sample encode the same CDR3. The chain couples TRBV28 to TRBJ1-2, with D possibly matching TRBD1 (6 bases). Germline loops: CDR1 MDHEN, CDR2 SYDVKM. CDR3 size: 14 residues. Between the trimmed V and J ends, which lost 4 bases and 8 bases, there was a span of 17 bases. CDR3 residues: CASSSKGGGWGYTF. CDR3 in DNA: TGTGCCAGCAGTTCTAAGGGAGGGGGATGGGGCTACACCTTC.

The CDR3 spells CASSLTSVETQYF. CDR3 sequence (DNA): TGTGCCAGCAGCTTGACTAGCGTCGAGACCCAGTACTTC. V usage is TRBV5-5 and J usage is TRBJ2-5; 7 positions match TRBD2. The CDR3 runs 13 residues. CDR1 and CDR2 from the germline V gene are SGHKS and YYEKEE (reference sequence). V was pared by 1 base and J by 5 bases, with 2 bases of the junction left unmatched.

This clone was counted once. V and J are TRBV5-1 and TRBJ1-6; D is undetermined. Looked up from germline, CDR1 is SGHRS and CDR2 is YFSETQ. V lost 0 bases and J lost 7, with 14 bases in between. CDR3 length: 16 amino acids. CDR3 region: CASSLAAGTLNSPLHF. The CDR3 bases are TGCGCCAGCAGCTTGGCTGCGGGTACGTTGAATTCACCCCTCCACTTT.

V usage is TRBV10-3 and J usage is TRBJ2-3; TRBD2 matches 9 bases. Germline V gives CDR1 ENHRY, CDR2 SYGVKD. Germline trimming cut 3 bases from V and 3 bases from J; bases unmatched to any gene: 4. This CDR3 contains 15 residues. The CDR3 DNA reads TGTGCCATCAGTGATAGCGGGAGACGAACAGATACGCAGTATTTT. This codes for CAISDSGRRTDTQYF.

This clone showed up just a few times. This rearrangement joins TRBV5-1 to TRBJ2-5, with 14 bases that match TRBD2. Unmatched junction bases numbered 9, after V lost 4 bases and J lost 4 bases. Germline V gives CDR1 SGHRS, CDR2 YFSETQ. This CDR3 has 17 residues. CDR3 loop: CASSPRLAGGFRETQYF. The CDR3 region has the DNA TGCGCCAGCAGCCCCAGACTAGCGGGGGGGTTTCGAGAGACCCAGTACTTC.